Listed here are 32 T cell receptor beta chains from one sample, sequenced in a study of CD8 T cells in ankylosing spondylitis. Study-wide results and caveats: A TCR beta motif made of roughly eight highly homologous variants seemed typical of ankylosing spondylitis blood.

Via MiXCR, TCRdb re-called the 5' RACE reads, giving one row per CDR3 protein. The profile shows more than 400,000 distinct CDR3 sequences, over 4% of them singletons. These receptors' antigens are unknown. The sequenced sample was blood, either unsorted or a sorted T cell fraction (not recorded which). These receptors were taken from a male donor with ankylosing spondylitis.

The chain joins TRBV29-1 to TRBJ1-2; tentative D call: TRBD1 (6 bases). From germline, CDR1 is SQVTM and CDR2 ANQGSEA. V gave up 6 bases and J gave up 5 bases, with 16 bases separating them. This CDR3 comprises 13 residues. The CDR3: CSVADSWGYGYTF. CDR3 coding DNA: TGCAGCGTCGCGGACAGTTGGGGATATGGCTACACCTTC.

This clonotype has ten or more counts. J is TRBJ2-1 and V is TRBV18; no firm D call. Trimming pared 3 bases from V and 0 bases from J, leaving 18 bases between. The CDR3 is 18 residues long. Germline CDR1 reads KGHSH; CDR2 reads LQKENI. CDR3 nucleotide sequence: TGTGCCAGCTCACCTCTTACCTTAGGTCCTAGCTCCTACAATGAGCAGTTCTTC. It translates to CASSPLTLGPSSYNEQFF.

This clonotype showed up just a few times. The rearrangement links TRBV29-1 to TRBJ2-3, with 11 bases identical to TRBD1. Trimming cost V 7 bases and J 6 bases; bases outside gene matches: 12. The V gene's germline CDR1 is SQVTM and CDR2 ANQGSEA. CDR3 size: 15 residues. In DNA form, the CDR3 reads TGCAGCGCTGCCGGGACAGGGGGGGCCTCGGATACGCAGTATTTT. Translated, it gives CSAAGTGGASDTQYF.

This clonotype was found many times. This sequence joins TRBV11-2 and TRBJ1-1; 10 nucleotides match TRBD1. The germline CDR1 and CDR2 sequences are SGHAT and FQNNGV. V lost 3 bases and J lost 0; bases outside the gene matches: 19. The CDR3 has 21 residues. As DNA, the CDR3 is TGTGCCAGCAGCTTCCCCGGGACAGGGGTCTTCTCAGAAAGCATGAACACTGAAGCTTTCTTT. As protein: CASSFPGTGVFSESMNTEAFF.

This clonotype was seen at least ten times. J is TRBJ2-4 and V is TRBV5-1, with 7 nucleotides matching TRBD1. V lost 4 bases to trimming and J lost 2 bases; unmatched junction nucleotides: 6. The CDR3 runs to 15 residues. CDR1 is SGHRS, CDR2 YFSETQ, per germline. The CDR3 sequence: CASSGTGVPKNIQYF. CDR3 in DNA: TGCGCCAGCAGCGGTACAGGGGTGCCCAAAAACATTCAGTACTTC.

This clonotype was recorded at least ten times. This chain joins TRBV20-1 and TRBJ1-1; D is ambiguous. Germline values: CDR1 DFQATT, CDR2 SNEGSKA (reference sequence). V was clipped by 3 bases and J by 4 bases, with 15 bases between them. The CDR3 extends over 14 amino acids. CDR3 protein: CSARIKGFSTEAFF. The CDR3 nucleotides are TGCAGTGCTAGGATTAAAGGTTTTAGCACTGAAGCTTTCTTT.

This clonotype was seen repeatedly, ten times or more. J is TRBJ1-1 and V is TRBV6-2 or TRBV6-3; D uncertain. This CDR3 contains 14 residues. CDR1 and CDR2 from the germline V gene are MNHEY and SVGEGT. Trimming shortened V by 1 base and J by 1 base, and 7 bases separated the two germline ends. DNA of the CDR3: TGTGCCAGCAGTTACTGGCAGTCGAACACTGAAGCTTTCTTT. Translation gives CASSYWQSNTEAFF.

This clonotype was seen only a few times. The rearrangement joins TRBV20-1 to TRBJ1-5; tentative D call: TRBD1 (6 bases). Trimming left V 6 bases short and J 2 bases short, with 29 bases between. The CDR3 covers 19 residues. The germline V gene has CDR1 DFQATT and CDR2 SNEGSKA (reference sequence). The CDR3 DNA follows: TGCAGTGCCACCACGACTAAGCCCGGACAGACCCCACGCAATCAGCCCCAGCATTTT. This sequence encodes CSATTTKPGQTPRNQPQHF.

This clonotype was recorded many times. This chain connects TRBV28 to TRBJ1-5; 9 positions agree with TRBD1. Germline assignment: CDR1 MDHEN and CDR2 SYDVKM. CDR3 length equals 17 residues. With 7 bases clipped from V and 0 bases from J, the junction kept 10 bases outside the gene matches. Here the CDR3 reads CASTPGDRDYSNQPQHF. CDR3 nucleotides: TGTGCCAGCACCCCAGGGGACAGGGACTATAGCAATCAGCCCCAGCATTTT. Using reference TRBV28 and TRBJ1-5 for the parts outside the CDR3, the full variable domain is DVKVTQSSRYLVKRTGEKVFLECVQDMDHENMFWYRQDPGLGLRLIYFSYDVKMKEKGDIPEGYSVSREKKERFSLILESASTNQTSMYLCASTPGDRDYSNQPQHFGDGTRLSIL.

The sample holds many counts of this clonotype. The chain joins TRBV5-1 to TRBJ2-2, with unresolved D. Deletions cut 6 bases from V and 0 bases from J, with 9 bases between. This CDR3 spans 14 amino acids. Germline V CDR1 and CDR2: SGHRS, YFSETQ. The CDR3 loop reads CASMVPANTGELFF. The CDR3 bases are TGCGCCAGCATGGTGCCCGCGAACACCGGGGAGCTGTTTTTT.

V is TRBV4-2 and J is TRBJ2-1, with TRBD2 matching over 12 bases. Trimming cost V 4 bases and J 4 bases; bases outside gene matches: 5. The V gene's germline CDR1 is LGHNA and CDR2 YNFKEQ. The CDR3 consists of 16 residues. The CDR3 region is CASSRGLAGTYNEQFF. The CDR3 nucleotides are TGTGCCAGCAGCCGCGGACTAGCGGGAACATACAATGAGCAGTTCTTC.

This clonotype was detected many times. This chain uses TRBV5-1 with TRBJ2-1; D remains ambiguous. Per the germline V gene, CDR1 is SGHRS and CDR2 is YFSETQ. V was shortened by 6 bases and J by 4 bases, with 8 bases between the two germline ends. The CDR3 has 12 amino acids. The CDR3 spells CASTTGYNEQFF. In nucleotides, the CDR3 is TGCGCCAGCACTACGGGTTACAATGAGCAGTTCTTC. Drawing the rest from reference TRBV5-1 and TRBJ2-1, the complete variable domain is KAGVTQTPRYLIKTRGQQVTLSCSPISGHRSVSWYQQTPGQGLQFLFEYFSETQRNKGNFPGRFSGRQFSNSRSEMNVSTLELGDSALYLCASTTGYNEQFFGPGTRLTVL.

This clonotype was recorded at least ten times. The CDR3 region is CASSFGGATYEQYF. For the CDR3, the DNA is TGTGCCAGCAGTTTTGGTGGCGCCACCTACGAGCAGTACTTC. The genes are TRBV12-3 or TRBV12-4 and TRBJ2-7; D gene ambiguous. V was cut by 3 bases and J by 2 bases, with 11 bases left in between. The CDR3 length is 14 residues.

This clonotype has a count of ten or more. The V call is TRBV6-5, the J call TRBJ2-7; 7 bases align to TRBD2. The length of the CDR3 is 16 residues. The germline gives CDR1 MNHEY, CDR2 SVGAGI. V lost 1 base and J lost 0; bases outside the gene matches: 6. The CDR3 sequence: CASSYYASGASYEQYF. CDR3 in DNA: TGTGCCAGCAGTTACTACGCTAGCGGAGCCTCCTACGAGCAGTACTTC.

This clonotype has at least ten counts. The chain carries TRBV15 and TRBJ1-1; D perhaps matches TRBD1 (6 bases). The CDR3 consists of 15 residues. Germline CDR1 LNHNV, CDR2 YYDKDF (reference sequence). V lost 0 bases to trimming and J lost 4 bases, with 12 bases between them. The CDR3 sequence is CATSRDTGIGTEAFF. The CDR3, as DNA: TGTGCCACCAGCAGAGATACAGGGATAGGCACTGAAGCTTTCTTT.

This clonotype was counted a few times. This sequence joins TRBV18 and TRBJ1-6, with D maybe TRBD1 (6 bases). The CDR3 is 16 residues long. The V gene lost 3 bases and the J gene lost 5 bases, with 14 bases spanning the gap. Germline V gives CDR1 KGHSH, CDR2 LQKENI. The CDR3 DNA sequence: TGTGCCAGCTCACCCCCCGGACAGACGCATAATTCACCCCTCCACTTT. Translated, it gives CASSPPGQTHNSPLHF.

At least ten counts were recorded for this clonotype. The V call is TRBV12-3 or TRBV12-4, the J call TRBJ1-3, with TRBD1 as a possible D gene (6 bases). The CDR3 spans 16 residues. V shed 4 bases and J shed 8 bases, with 21 bases lying between them. The CDR3: CASSSQPRTVIHTIYF. Here the CDR3 DNA reads TGTGCCAGCAGTTCCCAACCCCGGACAGTCATCCACACCATATATTTT.

There are many counts of this clonotype. The rearrangement joins TRBV20-1 to TRBJ2-3, with TRBD2 as a possible D gene (5 bases). This CDR3 is 12 amino acids long. Germline lookup yields CDR1 DFQATT and CDR2 SNEGSKA (reference sequence). Trimming removed 3 bases from V and 5 bases from J, with 9 bases in between. CDR3 DNA: TGCAGTGCTAGTACGGGGTTAGATACGCAGTATTTT. Translation gives CSASTGLDTQYF.

This clonotype was counted ten times or more. The J gene is TRBJ2-5, the V gene TRBV5-1, with a tentative D call TRBD1 (5 bases). V was trimmed by 2 bases and J by 3 bases, leaving 8 bases between them. The CDR3 spans 13 residues. From germline, CDR1 is SGHRS and CDR2 YFSETQ. For the CDR3, the DNA is TGCGCCAGCAGCTTCGAAGGGGAAGAGACCCAGTACTTC. It codes for CASSFEGEETQYF.

In its sample, this clonotype was seen many times. The chain links TRBV4-1 to TRBJ1-5; D gene unclear. The CDR3 is made up of 14 amino acids. V was shortened by 1 base and J by 7 bases, with 11 bases between the two germline ends. The germline V gene encodes CDR1 MGHRA and CDR2 YSYEKL. The CDR3 DNA follows: TGCGCCAGCAGCCAAGCCGCAGGCGCCCAGCCCCAGCATTTT. Amino acids: CASSQAAGAQPQHF.

This clonotype was observed a handful of times. The chain is built from TRBV20-1 and TRBJ2-1, with TRBD1 matching over 7 bases. Germline lookup yields CDR1 DFQATT and CDR2 SNEGSKA (reference sequence). V lost 1 base to trimming and J lost 1 base; unmatched junction nucleotides: 10. CDR3 length: 17 amino acids. The CDR3 is CSARAVPTGPSYNEQFF. CDR3 nucleotide sequence: TGCAGTGCTAGAGCCGTCCCGACAGGGCCGTCCTACAATGAGCAGTTCTTC.

The table lists this clonotype with many counts. The CDR3 DNA reads TGTGCCAGCAGCTTGTTGGCTCCAGATACGCAGTATTTT. Translated: CASSLLAPDTQYF. This chain links TRBV5-5 with TRBJ2-3; D ambiguous. The CDR3 loop spans 13 amino acids. V was clipped by 1 base and J by 4 bases, with 7 bases between them. The germline gives CDR1 SGHKS, CDR2 YYEKEE (reference sequence).

The chain couples TRBV7-2 to TRBJ2-5; a weak D match, TRBD2 (5 bases). CDR3 length: 16 amino acids. Deletions cut 2 bases from V and 4 bases from J, with 17 bases between. The germline V gene encodes CDR1 SGHTA and CDR2 FQGNSA. The DNA of the CDR3 is TGTGCCAGCAGCTTAAACAGCGGTTCCAGCCTAGAGACCCAGTACTTC. Residues: CASSLNSGSSLETQYF.

This clonotype appeared many times. The J gene is TRBJ1-4, the V gene TRBV27, with 7 bases that match TRBD1. Germline loops: CDR1 MNHEY, CDR2 SMNVEV (reference sequence). V lost 1 base, J lost 5 bases, and 7 bases stayed unmatched. CDR3 length: 16 amino acids. This CDR3 reads CASSLLAQGHNEKLFF. The CDR3, as DNA: TGTGCCAGCAGTTTATTGGCACAGGGGCACAATGAAAAACTGTTTTTT.

Many counts were recorded for this clonotype. The chain employs TRBV28 and TRBJ1-2; D is undetermined. The V gene lost 8 bases and the J gene lost 0 bases, with 13 bases spanning the gap. The CDR3 extends over 14 amino acids. Germline V gene sequence: CDR1 MDHEN, CDR2 SYDVKM. The CDR3 nucleotides are TGTGCCAGCTATCCGGGGTCGGCTAACTATGGCTACACCTTC. Its protein product is CASYPGSANYGYTF.

This clonotype was seen many times. The rearrangement uses TRBV6-5 and TRBJ1-3; 7 bases are shared with TRBD1. The CDR3 covers 16 residues. Germline V gene data show CDR1 as MNHEY and CDR2 as SVGAGI. Germline trimming cut 0 bases from V and 4 bases from J; bases unmatched to any gene: 6. The CDR3 spells CASSYSSGGMGNTIYF. In DNA, the CDR3 is TGTGCCAGCAGTTACTCGTCAGGGGGAATGGGAAACACCATATATTTT.

This clonotype was detected ten times or more. The V gene is TRBV20-1, the J gene TRBJ2-5; TRBD1 might be the D (5 bases). The ends were cut back, 0 bases at V and 0 bases at J, with 11 bases in the middle. Germline V lookup: CDR1 DFQATT, CDR2 SNEGSKA (reference sequence). The length of the CDR3 is 15 residues. The CDR3: CSARDKSGNQETQYF. The CDR3 coding sequence is TGCAGTGCTAGAGATAAGTCAGGGAACCAAGAGACCCAGTACTTC.

In regard to this clonotype: A junction boundary mismatches the germline segment, possibly from a read error. The chain is built from TRBV7-9 and TRBJ2-1, with D possibly matching TRBD2 (6 bases). Germline assignment: CDR1 SEHNR and CDR2 FQNEAQ (reference sequence). CDR3 length: 16 residues. The CDR3 nucleotides are TGTGCCAGCAGATTAGGGCGGGAAAGCTCCTACAATGAGCAGTTCTTC. Its translation is CASRLGRESSYNEQFF.

This clonotype was seen ten or more times. The chain joins TRBV12-3 or TRBV12-4 to TRBJ2-5; 9 bases line up with TRBD2. The CDR3 totals 15 residues. Germline trimming cut 3 bases from V and 3 bases from J; bases unmatched to any gene: 5. The CDR3 sequence: CASSLGGGAEETQYF. The CDR3 region has the DNA TGTGCCAGCAGTTTGGGCGGGGGGGCCGAAGAGACCCAGTACTTC.

In its sample, this clonotype was seen many times. V gene TRBV11-2 combines with J gene TRBJ2-3, with no clear D. V was clipped by 5 bases and J by 0 bases, with 9 bases between them. The V gene's germline CDR1 is SGHAT and CDR2 FQNNGV. This CDR3 is 14 amino acids long. Written as DNA, the CDR3 is TGTGCCAGCAGCGGGATGGACAGCACAGATACGCAGTATTTT. This translates into CASSGMDSTDTQYF.

The sample holds many counts of this clonotype. The V gene is TRBV10-3, the J gene TRBJ2-3, with 8 bases fitting TRBD2. Germline-derived CDR1 and CDR2 are ENHRY and SYGVKD. Trimming cost V 8 bases and J 6 bases; bases outside gene matches: 7. The CDR3 runs to 13 residues. CDR3 DNA: TGTGCCATCGACCGGGGGGGCCGGGATACGCAGTATTTT. Residues: CAIDRGGRDTQYF.

Only a few counts were recorded for this clonotype. The chain recombines TRBV11-2 with TRBJ2-5; D ambiguous. Trimming pared 0 bases from V and 0 bases from J, leaving 2 bases between. CDR1 SGHAT and CDR2 FQNNGV come from the germline V gene. This CDR3 contains 13 residues. This chain's CDR3 is CASSLDHQETQYF. In DNA, the CDR3 is TGTGCCAGCAGCTTAGACCACCAAGAGACCCAGTACTTC.